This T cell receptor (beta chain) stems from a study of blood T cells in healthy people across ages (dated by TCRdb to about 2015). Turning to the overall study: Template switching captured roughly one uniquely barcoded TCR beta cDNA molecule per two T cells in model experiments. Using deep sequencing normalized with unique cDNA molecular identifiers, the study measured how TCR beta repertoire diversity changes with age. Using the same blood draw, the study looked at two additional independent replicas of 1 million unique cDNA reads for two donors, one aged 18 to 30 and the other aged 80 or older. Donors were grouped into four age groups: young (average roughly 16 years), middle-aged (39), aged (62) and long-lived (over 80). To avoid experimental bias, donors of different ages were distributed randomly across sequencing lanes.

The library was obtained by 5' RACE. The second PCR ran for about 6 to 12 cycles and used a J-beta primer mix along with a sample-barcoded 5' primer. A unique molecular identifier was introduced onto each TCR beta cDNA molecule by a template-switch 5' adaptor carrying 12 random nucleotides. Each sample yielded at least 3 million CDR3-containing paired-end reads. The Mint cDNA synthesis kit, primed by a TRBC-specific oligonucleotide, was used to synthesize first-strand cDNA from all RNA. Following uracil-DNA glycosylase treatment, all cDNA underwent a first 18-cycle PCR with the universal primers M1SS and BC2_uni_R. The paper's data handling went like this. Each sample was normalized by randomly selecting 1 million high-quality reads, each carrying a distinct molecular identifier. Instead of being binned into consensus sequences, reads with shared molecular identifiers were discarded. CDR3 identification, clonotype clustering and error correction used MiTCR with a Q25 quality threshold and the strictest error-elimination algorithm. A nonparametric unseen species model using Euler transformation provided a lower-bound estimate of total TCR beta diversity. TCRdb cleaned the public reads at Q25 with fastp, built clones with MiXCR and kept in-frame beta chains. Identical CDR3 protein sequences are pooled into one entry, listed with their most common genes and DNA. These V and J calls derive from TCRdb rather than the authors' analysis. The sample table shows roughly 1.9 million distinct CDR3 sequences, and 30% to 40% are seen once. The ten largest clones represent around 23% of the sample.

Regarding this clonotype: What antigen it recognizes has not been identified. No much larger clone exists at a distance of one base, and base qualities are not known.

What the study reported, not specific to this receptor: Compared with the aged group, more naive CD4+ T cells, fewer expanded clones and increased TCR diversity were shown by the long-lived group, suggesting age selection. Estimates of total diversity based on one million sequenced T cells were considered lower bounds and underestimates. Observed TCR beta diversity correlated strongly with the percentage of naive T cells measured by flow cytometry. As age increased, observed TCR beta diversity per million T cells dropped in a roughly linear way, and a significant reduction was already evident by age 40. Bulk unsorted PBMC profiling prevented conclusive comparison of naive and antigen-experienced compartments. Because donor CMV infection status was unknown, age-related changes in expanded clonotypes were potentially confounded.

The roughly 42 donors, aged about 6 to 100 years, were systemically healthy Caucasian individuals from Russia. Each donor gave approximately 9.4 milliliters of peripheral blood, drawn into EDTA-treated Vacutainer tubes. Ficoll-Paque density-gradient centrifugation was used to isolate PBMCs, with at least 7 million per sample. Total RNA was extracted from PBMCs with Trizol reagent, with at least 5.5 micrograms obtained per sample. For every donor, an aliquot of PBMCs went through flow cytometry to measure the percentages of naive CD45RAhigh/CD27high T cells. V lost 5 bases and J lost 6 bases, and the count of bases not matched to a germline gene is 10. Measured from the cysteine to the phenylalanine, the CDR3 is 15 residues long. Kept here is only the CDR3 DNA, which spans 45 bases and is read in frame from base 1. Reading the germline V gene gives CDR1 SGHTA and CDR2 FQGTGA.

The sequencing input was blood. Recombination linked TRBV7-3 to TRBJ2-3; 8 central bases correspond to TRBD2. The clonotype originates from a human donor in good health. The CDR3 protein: CASSPLSGGRDTQYF. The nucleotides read TGTGCCAGCAGCCCCCTCAGCGGGGGTAGGGATACGCAGTATTTT.